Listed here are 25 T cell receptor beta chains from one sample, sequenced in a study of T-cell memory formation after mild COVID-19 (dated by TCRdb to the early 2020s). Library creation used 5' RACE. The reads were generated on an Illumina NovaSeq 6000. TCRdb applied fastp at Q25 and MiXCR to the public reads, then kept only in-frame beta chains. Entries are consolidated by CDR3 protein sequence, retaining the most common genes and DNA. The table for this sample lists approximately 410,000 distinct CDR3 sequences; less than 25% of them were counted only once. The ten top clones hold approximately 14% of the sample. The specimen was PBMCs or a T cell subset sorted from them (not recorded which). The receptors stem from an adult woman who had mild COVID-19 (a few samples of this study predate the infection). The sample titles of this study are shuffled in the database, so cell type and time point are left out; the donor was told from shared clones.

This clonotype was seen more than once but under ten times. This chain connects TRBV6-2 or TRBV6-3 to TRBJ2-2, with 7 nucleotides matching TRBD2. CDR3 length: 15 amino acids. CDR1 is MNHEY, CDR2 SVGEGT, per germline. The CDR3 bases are TGTGCTTTAAACACAGCGGGACTGAACACCGGGGAGCTGTTTTTT. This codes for CALNTAGLNTGELFF.

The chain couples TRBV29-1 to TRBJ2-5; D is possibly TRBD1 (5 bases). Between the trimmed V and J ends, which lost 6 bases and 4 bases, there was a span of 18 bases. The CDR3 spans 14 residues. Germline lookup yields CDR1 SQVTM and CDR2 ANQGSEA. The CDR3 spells CSVQPQTATETQYF. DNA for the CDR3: TGCAGCGTACAACCTCAGACAGCGACAGAGACCCAGTACTTC.

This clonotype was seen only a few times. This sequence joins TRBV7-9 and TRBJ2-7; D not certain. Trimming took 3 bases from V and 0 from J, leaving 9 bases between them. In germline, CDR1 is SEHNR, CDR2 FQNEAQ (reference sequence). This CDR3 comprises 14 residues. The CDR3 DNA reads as TGTGCCAGCAGCTTGTCCGAGAGCTCCTACGAGCAGTACTTC. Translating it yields CASSLSESSYEQYF.

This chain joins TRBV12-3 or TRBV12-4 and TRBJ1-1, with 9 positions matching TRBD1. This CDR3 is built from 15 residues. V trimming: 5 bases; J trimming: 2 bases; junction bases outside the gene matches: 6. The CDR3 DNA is TGTGCCAGCAGTGGGACAGGGAGGGTTAACACTGAAGCTTTCTTT. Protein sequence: CASSGTGRVNTEAFF.

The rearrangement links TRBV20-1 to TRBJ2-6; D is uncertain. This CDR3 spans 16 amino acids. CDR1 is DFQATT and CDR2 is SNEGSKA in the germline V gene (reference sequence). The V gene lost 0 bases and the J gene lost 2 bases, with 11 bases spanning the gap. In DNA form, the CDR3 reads TGCAGTGCTAGAGATCCGGTGCACCCTGGGGCCAACGTCCTGACTTTC. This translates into CSARDPVHPGANVLTF.

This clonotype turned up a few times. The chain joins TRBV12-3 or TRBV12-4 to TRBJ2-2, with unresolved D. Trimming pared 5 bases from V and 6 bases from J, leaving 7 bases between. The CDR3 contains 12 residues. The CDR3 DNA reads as TGTGCCAGCAGTATGTCCTCCGGGGAGCTGTTTTTT. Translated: CASSMSSGELFF.

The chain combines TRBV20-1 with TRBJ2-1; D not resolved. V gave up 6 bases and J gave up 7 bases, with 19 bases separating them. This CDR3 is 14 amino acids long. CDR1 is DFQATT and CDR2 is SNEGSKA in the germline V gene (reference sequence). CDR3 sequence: CSAPSPSVSNEQFF. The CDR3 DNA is TGCAGTGCCCCGTCCCCGAGCGTGTCGAATGAGCAGTTCTTC.

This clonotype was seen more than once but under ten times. The CDR3 spells CASSAGTGNTEAFF. As DNA, the CDR3 is TGTGCCAGCAGCGCCGGGACAGGCAACACTGAAGCTTTCTTT. V is TRBV5-5 and J is TRBJ1-1, with 8 bases lining up with TRBD1. The germline V gene encodes CDR1 SGHKS and CDR2 YYEKEE (reference sequence). The trim removed 4 bases at V and 2 bases at J, leaving 4 bases unmatched. The CDR3 extends over 14 amino acids.

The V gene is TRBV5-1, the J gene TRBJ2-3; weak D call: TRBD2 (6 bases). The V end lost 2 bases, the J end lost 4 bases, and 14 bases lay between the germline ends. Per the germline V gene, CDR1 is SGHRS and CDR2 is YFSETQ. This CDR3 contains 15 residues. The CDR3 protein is CASSLGTQRADTQYF. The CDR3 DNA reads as TGCGCCAGCAGCTTAGGGACTCAACGCGCAGATACGCAGTATTTT.

Written as DNA, the CDR3 is TGTGCCATCAGGGGGACAGGGGGCCGCGACGAGCAGTACTTC. Amino acid sequence: CAIRGTGGRDEQYF. The genes are TRBV10-3 and TRBJ2-7, with 12 bases identical to TRBD1. This CDR3 has 14 amino acids. Germline V gene data show CDR1 as ENHRY and CDR2 as SYGVKD. Trimming cost V 6 bases and J 5 bases; bases outside gene matches: 5.

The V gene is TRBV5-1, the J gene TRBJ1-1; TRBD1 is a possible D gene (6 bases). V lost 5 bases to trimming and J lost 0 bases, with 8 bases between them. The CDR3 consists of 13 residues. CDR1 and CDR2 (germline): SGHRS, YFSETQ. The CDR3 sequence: CASRRQVNTEAFF. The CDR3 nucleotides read TGCGCCAGCAGACGACAGGTGAACACTGAAGCTTTCTTT.

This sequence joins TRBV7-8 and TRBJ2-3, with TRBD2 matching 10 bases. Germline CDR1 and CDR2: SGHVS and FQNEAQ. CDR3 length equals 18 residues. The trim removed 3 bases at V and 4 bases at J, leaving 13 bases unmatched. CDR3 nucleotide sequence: TGTGCCAGCAGCTTCAGCTGGGTAGCGGGGGGATTACCAGATACGCAGTATTTT. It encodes CASSFSWVAGGLPDTQYF.

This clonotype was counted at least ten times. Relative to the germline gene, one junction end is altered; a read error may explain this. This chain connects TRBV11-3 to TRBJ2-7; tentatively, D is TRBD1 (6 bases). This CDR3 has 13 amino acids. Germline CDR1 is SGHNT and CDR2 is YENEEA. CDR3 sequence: CASSLDRSYEQYF. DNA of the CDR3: TGCGCCAGCAGCTTGGACAGATCCTACGAGCAGTACTTC.

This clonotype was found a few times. CDR3 in amino acids: CSARSSKHYANTEAFF. The CDR3 coding sequence is TGCAGTGCTAGATCGAGCAAACATTACGCGAACACTGAAGCTTTCTTT. The genes are TRBV20-1 and TRBJ1-1; D call uncertain. The germline gives CDR1 DFQATT, CDR2 SNEGSKA (reference sequence). Trimming shortened V by 2 bases and J by 1 base, and 17 bases separated the two germline ends. This CDR3 region has 16 residues.

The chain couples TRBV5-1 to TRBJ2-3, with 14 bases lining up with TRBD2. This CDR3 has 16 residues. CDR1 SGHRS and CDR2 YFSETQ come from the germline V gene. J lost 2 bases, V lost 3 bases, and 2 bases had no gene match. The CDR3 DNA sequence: TGCGCCAGCAGCTCGACTAGCGGGGGGGCCACAGATACGCAGTATTTT. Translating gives CASSSTSGGATDTQYF.

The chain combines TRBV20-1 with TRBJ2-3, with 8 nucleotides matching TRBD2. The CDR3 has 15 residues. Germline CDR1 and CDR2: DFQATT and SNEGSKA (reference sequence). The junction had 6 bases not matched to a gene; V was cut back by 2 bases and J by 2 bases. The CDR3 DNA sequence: TGCAGTGCTAGATCGGGACTAGGTCTCACAGATACGCAGTATTTT. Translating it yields CSARSGLGLTDTQYF.

CDR3 sequence (DNA): TGTGCCAGCAGCTTAGCCCCAGGGCGGGGTCGAGAGACCCAGTACTTC. This sequence encodes CASSLAPGRGRETQYF. The chain combines TRBV7-9 with TRBJ2-5; possibly TRBD2 for D (6 bases). The V end lost 0 bases, the J end lost 4 bases, and 15 bases lay between the germline ends. The CDR3 totals 16 residues. The germline V gene encodes CDR1 SEHNR and CDR2 FQNEAQ (reference sequence). Together with reference TRBV7-9 and TRBJ2-5, the CDR3 gives the full variable domain: DTGVSQNPRHKITKRGQNVTFRCDPISEHNRLYWYRQTLGQGPEFLTYFQNEAQLEKSRLLSDRFSAERPKGSFSTLEIQRTEQGDSAMYLCASSLAPGRGRETQYFGPGTRLLVL.

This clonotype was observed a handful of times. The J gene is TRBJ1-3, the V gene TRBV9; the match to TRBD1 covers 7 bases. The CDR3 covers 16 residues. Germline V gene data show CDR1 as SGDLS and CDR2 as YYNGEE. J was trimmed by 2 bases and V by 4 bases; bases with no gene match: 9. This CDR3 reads CASSKTQGTAGNTIYF. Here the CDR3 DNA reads TGTGCCAGCAGCAAAACACAGGGGACGGCTGGAAACACCATATATTTT.

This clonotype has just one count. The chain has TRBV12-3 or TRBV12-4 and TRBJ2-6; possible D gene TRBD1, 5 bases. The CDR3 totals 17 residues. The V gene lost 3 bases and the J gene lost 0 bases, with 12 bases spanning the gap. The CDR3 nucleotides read TGTGCCAGCAGTTTGGGCAGGGCCCGCTCTGGGGCCAACGTCCTGACTTTC. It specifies CASSLGRARSGANVLTF.

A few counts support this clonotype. The CDR3 DNA is TGCGCCAGCAGCCCGGGGACAGGGGCGAACGAGCAGTACTTC. The encoded protein is CASSPGTGANEQYF. The genes are TRBV5-1 and TRBJ2-7, with 10 bases aligning to TRBD1. From germline, CDR1 is SGHRS and CDR2 YFSETQ. Trimming cost V 4 bases and J 5 bases; bases outside gene matches: 6. The CDR3 runs 14 residues.

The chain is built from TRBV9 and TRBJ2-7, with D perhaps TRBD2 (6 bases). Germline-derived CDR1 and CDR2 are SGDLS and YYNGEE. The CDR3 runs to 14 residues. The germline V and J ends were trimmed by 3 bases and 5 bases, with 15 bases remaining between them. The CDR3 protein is CASSGGSSDHEQYF. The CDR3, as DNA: TGTGCCAGCAGCGGAGGTTCTAGCGACCACGAGCAGTACTTC.

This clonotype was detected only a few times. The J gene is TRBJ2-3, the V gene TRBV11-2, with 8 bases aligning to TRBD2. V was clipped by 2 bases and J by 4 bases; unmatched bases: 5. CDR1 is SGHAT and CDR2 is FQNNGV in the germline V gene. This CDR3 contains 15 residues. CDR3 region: CASSLSGSGADTQYF. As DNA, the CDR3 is TGTGCCAGCAGCTTAAGCGGGAGCGGGGCAGATACGCAGTATTTT.

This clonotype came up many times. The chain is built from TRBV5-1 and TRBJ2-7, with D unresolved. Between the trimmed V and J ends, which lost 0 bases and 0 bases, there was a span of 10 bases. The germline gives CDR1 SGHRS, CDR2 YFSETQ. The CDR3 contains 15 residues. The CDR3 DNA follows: TGCGCCAGCAGCTTGGGGTACAAGAGCTCCTACGAGCAGTACTTC. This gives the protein CASSLGYKSSYEQYF.

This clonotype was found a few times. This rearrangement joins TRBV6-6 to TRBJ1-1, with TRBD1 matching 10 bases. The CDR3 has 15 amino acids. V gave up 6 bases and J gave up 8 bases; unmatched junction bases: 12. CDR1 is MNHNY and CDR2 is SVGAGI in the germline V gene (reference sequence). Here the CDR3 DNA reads TGTGCCAGCAGCGACAGGGGGCGAGCCGAAATAGAAGCTTTCTTT. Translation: CASSDRGRAEIEAFF.

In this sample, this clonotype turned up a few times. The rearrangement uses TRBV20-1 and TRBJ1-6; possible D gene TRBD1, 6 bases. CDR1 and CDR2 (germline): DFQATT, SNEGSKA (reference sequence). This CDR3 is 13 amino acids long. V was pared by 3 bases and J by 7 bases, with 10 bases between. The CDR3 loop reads CSARDSGNSPLHF. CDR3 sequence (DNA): TGCAGTGCTAGGGACAGCGGAAATTCACCCCTCCACTTT.